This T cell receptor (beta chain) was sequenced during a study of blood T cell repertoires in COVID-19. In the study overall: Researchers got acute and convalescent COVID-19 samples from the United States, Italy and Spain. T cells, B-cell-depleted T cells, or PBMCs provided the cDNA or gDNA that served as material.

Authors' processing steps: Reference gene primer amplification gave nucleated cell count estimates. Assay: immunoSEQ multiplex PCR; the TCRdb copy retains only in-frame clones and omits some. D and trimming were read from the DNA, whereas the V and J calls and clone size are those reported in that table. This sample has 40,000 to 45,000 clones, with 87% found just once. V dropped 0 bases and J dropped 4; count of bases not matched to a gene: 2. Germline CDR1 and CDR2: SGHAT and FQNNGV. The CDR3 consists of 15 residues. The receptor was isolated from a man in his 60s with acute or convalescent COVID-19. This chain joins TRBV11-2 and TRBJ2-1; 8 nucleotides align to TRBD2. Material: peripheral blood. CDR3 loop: CASSLEGLAYNEQFF. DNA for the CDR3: TGTGCCAGCAGCTTAGAAGGACTAGCATACAATGAGCAGTTCTTC.